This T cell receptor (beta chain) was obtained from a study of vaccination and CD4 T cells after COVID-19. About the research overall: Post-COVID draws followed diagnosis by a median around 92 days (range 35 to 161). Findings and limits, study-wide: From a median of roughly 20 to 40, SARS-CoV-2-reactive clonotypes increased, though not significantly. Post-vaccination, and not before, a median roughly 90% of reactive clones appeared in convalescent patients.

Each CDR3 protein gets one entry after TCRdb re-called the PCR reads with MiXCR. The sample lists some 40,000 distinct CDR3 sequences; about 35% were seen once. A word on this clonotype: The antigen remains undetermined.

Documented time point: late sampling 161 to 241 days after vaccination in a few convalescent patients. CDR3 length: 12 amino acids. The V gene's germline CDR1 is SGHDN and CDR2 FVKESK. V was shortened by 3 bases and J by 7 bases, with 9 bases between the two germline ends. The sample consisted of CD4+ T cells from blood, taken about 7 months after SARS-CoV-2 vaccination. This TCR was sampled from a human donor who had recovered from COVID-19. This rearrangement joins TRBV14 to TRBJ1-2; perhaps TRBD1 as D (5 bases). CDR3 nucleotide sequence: TGTGCCAGCAGCCACGGGCAGGGTGGCTACACCTTC. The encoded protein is CASSHGQGGYTF.